Given below is one T cell receptor beta chain in context. CDR3 size: 13 residues. The germline V gene has CDR1 MNHEY and CDR2 SVGAGI. V gave up 2 bases and J gave up 7 bases, with 11 bases separating them. This sample stems from a study of blood T cell repertoires in COVID-19. Study-wide background: COVID-19 samples collected from the United States, Italy and Spain covered acute and convalescent phases.

Method: immunoSEQ multiplex PCR; TCRdb's copy keeps in-frame clones and lacks some. The table shows some 360,000 clones, with approximately 87% occurring only once. Those enrolled in Seattle joined during active infection and were followed longitudinally afterward. The TCR originated in a woman aged 60-70 years with COVID-19, enrolled during active disease. Specimen: peripheral blood. The V call is TRBV6-5, the J call TRBJ2-5; D unclear. The DNA for the CDR3 is TGTGCCAGCAGTTACAGGCAGCGTGGGACCCAGTACTTC. It translates to CASSYRQRGTQYF.